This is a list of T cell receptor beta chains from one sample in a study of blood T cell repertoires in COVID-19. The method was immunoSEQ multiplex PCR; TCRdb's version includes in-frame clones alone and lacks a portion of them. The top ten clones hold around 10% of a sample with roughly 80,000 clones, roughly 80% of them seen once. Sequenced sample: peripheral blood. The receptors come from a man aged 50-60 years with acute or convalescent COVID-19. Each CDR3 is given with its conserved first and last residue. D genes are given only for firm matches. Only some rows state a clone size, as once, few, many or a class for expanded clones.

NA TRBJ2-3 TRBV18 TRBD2 TGTGCCAGCTCACCACCGGGGCGGGGGACTAGCACAGATACGCAGTATTTT CASSPPGRGTSTDTQYF
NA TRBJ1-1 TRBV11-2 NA TGTGCCAGCAGCTTAGATCCGACAGGCCTCACTGAAGCTTTCTTT CASSLDPTGLTEAFF
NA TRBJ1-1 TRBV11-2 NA TGTGCCAGCAGCTTGGGGAGGGGATGGGTGAACACTGAAGCTTTCTTT CASSLGRGWVNTEAFF
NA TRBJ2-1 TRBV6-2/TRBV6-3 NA TGTGCCAGCAGTTACCACAGGGTTAACTACAATGAGCAGTTCTTC CASSYHRVNYNEQFF
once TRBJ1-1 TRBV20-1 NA TGCAGTGCTGCTTCAGGGGACGGGGCTTTCTTT CSAASGDGAFF
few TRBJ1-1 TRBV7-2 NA TGTGCCAGCAGCGCGGGGCGTTCTGGGAACACTGAAGCTTTCTTT CASSAGRSGNTEAFF
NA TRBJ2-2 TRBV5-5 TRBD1 TGTGCCAGCAGCGCCGGGACAGGGATAATGAACACCGGGGAGCTGTTTTTT CASSAGTGIMNTGELFF
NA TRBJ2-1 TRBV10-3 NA TGTGCCATCACCCGGGAGCAGTTCAATGAGCAGTTCTTC CAITREQFNEQFF
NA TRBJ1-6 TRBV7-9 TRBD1 TGTGCCAGCAGCTTAGAGGGGACAGGGACTTCACCCCTCCACTTT CASSLEGTGTSPLHF
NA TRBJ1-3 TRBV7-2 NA TGTGCCAGCAGCTTAGAATTACTAAACACCATATATTTT CASSLELLNTIYF
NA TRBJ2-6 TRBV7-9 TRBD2 TGTGCCAGCAGCCCGTTCGGGGGGGGGCCCGGGGCCAACGTCCTGACTTTC CASSPFGGGPGANVLTF
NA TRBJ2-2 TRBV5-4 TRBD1 TGTGCCAGCAGCGCGGGACAGGGGTTGGCCGGGGAGCTGTTTTTT CASSAGQGLAGELFF
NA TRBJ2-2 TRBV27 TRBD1 TGTGCCAGCAGTCGAGGACAGGGGCGGAACACCGGGGAGCTGTTTTTT CASSRGQGRNTGELFF
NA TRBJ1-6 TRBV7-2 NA TGTGCCAGCAGCTTACTCCGTGGGGGGTGGGCCTATAATTCACCCCTCCACTTT CASSLLRGGWAYNSPLHF
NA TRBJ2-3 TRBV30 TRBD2 TGTGCCTGGAGTGCCTCCGGGACTAGCAGGGCAGATACGCAGTATTTT CAWSASGTSRADTQYF
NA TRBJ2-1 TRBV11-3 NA TGTGCCAGCAGCTTAGGAGGGTTCAATGAGCAGTTCTTC CASSLGGFNEQFF
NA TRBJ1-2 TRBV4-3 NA TGCGCCAGCAGCCTCGGAGACAGTGACTATGGCTACACCTTC CASSLGDSDYGYTF
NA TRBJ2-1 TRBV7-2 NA TGTGCCAGCAGTCACGACAGAAAATACAATGAGCAGTTCTTC CASSHDRKYNEQFF
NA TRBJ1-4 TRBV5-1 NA TGCGCCAGCAGCCCGGGGGTAGGGGAAAAACTGTTTTTT CASSPGVGEKLFF
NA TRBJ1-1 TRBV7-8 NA TGTGCCAGCACCCCAGAGGGAACTAAGGGTACTGAAGCTTTCTTT CASTPEGTKGTEAFF
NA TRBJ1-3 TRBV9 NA TGTGCCAGCAGCGGATCCGACCGGAGGGTCTCTGGAAACACCATATATTTT CASSGSDRRVSGNTIYF
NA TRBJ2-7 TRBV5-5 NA TGTGCCAGCAGCTTGGCCGTGCGGGACAGCTCCTACGAGCAGTACTTC CASSLAVRDSSYEQYF
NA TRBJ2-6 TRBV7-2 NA TGTGCCAGCAGCCTGGGACGGGGGGCGGCTGGGGCCAACGTCCTGACTTTC CASSLGRGAAGANVLTF
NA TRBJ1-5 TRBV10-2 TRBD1 TGCGCCAGCAGAGGACAGGGCCTAAATCAGCCCCAGCATTTT CASRGQGLNQPQHF
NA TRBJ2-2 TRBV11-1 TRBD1 TGTGCCAGCAGCCGTGGGACAGGCACCGGGGAGCTGTTTTTT CASSRGTGTGELFF
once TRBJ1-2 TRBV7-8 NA TGTGCCAGCAGCACCCCCCCCGGACAAGCTGGCTACACCTTC CASSTPPGQAGYTF
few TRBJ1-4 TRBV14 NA TGTGCCAGCAGCCAGCCTGAGGCACTCGGGAATGAAAAACTGTTTTTT CASSQPEALGNEKLFF
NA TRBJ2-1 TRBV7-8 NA TGTGCCAGCAGCTTAGGGACACGCTCCTACAATGAGCAGTTCTTC CASSLGTRSYNEQFF
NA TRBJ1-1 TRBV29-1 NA TGCAGCGTTTGTGTGTGGGGGGGCGACCCGGGCACTGAAGCTTTCTTT CSVCVWGGDPGTEAFF
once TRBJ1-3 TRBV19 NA TGTGCCAGCAAACCAGGGAAATCTGGAAACACCATATATTTT CASKPGKSGNTIYF
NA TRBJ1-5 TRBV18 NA TGTGCCAGCTCACCCGGACAAGAACAGCCCCAGCATTTT CASSPGQEQPQHF
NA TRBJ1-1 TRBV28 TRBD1 TGTGCCAGCAGTGACAGGGTAACTGAAGCTTTCTTT CASSDRVTEAFF
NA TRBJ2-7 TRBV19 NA TGTGCCAGTAGTATGGGAAGTAGGGGGGGACTTTCCTACGAGCAGTACTTC CASSMGSRGGLSYEQYF
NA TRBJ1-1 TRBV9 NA TGTGCCAGCAGCCTAACGACCACGGGCACTGAAGCTTTCTTT CASSLTTTGTEAFF
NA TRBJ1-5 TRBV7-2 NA TGTGCCAGCAGCGACTTGGGGCGGGCGGGGGGCGAGCCCCAGCATTTT CASSDLGRAGGEPQHF
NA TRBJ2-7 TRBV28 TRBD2 TGTGCCAGCAGTTTGGGACTAGCTGTCGAGCAGTACTTC CASSLGLAVEQYF
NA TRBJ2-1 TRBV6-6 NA TGTGCCAGCAGCCCCCTGGCCCGGTTCTTC CASSPLARFF